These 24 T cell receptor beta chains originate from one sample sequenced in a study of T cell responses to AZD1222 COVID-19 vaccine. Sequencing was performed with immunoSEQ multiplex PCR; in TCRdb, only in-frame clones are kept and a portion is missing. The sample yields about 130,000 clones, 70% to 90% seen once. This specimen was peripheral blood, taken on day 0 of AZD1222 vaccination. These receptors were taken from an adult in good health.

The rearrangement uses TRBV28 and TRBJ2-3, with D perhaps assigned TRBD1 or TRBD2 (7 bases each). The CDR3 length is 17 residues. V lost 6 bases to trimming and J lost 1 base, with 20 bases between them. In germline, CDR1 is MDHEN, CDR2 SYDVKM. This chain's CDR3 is CASRAGGLSGGTDTQYF. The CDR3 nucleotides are TGTGCCAGCAGAGCAGGGGGACTAAGCGGTGGCACAGATACGCAGTATTTT. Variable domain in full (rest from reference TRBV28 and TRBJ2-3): DVKVTQSSRYLVKRTGEKVFLECVQDMDHENMFWYRQDPGLGLRLIYFSYDVKMKEKGDIPEGYSVSREKKERFSLILESASTNQTSMYLCASRAGGLSGGTDTQYFGPGTRLTVL.

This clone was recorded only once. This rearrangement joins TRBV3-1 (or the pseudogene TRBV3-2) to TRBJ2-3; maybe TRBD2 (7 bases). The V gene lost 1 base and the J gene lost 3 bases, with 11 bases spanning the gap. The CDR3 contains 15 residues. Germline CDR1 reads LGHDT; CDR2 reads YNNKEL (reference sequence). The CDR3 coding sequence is TGTGCCAGCAGCCAAGGTAGGGGGGGGACAGATACGCAGTATTTT. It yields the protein CASSQGRGGTDTQYF.

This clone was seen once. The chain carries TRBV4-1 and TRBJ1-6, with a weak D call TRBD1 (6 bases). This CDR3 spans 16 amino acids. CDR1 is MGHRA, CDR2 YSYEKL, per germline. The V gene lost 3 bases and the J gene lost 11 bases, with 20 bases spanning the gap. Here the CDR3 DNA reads TGCGCCAGCAGCCAGGGCCAGGGGTCGCAACTCGCACCCCTCCACTTT. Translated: CASSQGQGSQLAPLHF.

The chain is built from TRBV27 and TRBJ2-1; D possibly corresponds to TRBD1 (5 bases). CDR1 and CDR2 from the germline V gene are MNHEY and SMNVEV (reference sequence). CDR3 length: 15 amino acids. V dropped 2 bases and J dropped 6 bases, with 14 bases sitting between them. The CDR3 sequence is CASSLIGVGINEQFF. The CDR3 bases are TGTGCCAGCAGTTTAATAGGGGTAGGGATCAATGAGCAGTTCTTC.

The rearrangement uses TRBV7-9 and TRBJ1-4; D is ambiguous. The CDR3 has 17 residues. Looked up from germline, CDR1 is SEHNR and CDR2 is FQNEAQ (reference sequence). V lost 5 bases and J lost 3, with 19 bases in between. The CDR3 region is CASSPRALPRANEKLFF. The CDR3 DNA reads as TGTGCCAGCAGCCCGAGGGCCCTCCCTCGTGCTAATGAAAAACTGTTTTTT. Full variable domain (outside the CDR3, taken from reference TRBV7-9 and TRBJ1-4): DTGVSQNPRHKITKRGQNVTFRCDPISEHNRLYWYRQTLGQGPEFLTYFQNEAQLEKSRLLSDRFSAERPKGSFSTLEIQRTEQGDSAMYLCASSPRALPRANEKLFFGSGTQLSVL.

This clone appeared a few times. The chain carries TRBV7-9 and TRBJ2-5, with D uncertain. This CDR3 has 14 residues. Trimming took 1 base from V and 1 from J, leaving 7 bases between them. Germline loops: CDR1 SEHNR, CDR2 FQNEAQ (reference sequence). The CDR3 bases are TGTGCCAGCAGCTTAGGTCAACTCCAAGAGACCCAGTACTTC. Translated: CASSLGQLQETQYF.

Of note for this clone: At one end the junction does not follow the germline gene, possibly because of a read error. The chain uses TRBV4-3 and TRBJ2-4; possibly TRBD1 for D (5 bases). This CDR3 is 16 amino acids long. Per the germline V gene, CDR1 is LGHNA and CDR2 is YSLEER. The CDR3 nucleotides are TGCGCCAGCAGTCAAGGGGTGCGGCACCCCAAAAACATTCAGTACTTC. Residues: CASSQGVRHPKNIQYF.

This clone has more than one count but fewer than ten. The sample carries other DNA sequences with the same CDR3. The CDR3 coding sequence is TGTGCCAGCAGTGAGCGGCGGGGGGGCACAGATACGCAGTATTTT. This sequence encodes CASSERRGGTDTQYF. The chain joins TRBV2 to TRBJ2-3, with 8 bases aligning to TRBD2. The CDR3 has 15 residues. Germline values: CDR1 SNHLY, CDR2 FYNNEI. The V and J ends lost 3 bases and 1 base, in that order; junction bases with no gene match: 3.

CDR3 nucleotide sequence: TGTGCCAGCAGAGCCCAACAGGGTGCAGATACGCAGTATTTT. This codes for CASRAQQGADTQYF. This chain joins TRBV28 and TRBJ2-3; D is possibly TRBD1 (6 bases). V dropped 6 bases and J dropped 4 bases, with 14 bases sitting between them. This CDR3 spans 14 amino acids. Per germline, CDR1 MDHEN and CDR2 SYDVKM.

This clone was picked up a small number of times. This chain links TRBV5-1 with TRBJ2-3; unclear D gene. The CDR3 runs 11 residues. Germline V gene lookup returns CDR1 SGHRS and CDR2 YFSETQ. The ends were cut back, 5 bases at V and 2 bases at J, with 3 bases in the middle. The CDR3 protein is CASRLTDTQYF. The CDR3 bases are TGCGCCAGCAGACTCACAGATACGCAGTATTTT.

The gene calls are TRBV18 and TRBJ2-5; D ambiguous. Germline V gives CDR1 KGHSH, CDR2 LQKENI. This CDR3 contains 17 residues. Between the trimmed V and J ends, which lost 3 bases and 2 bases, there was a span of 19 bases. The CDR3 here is CASSPGVGIRDQETQYF. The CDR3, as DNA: TGTGCCAGCTCACCTGGGGTTGGTATTAGGGATCAAGAGACCCAGTACTTC. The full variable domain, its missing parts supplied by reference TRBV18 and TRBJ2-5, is NAGVMQNPRHLVRRRGQEARLRCSPMKGHSHVYWYRQLPEEGLKFMVYLQKENIIDESGMPKERFSAEFPKEGPSILRIQQVVRGDSAAYFCASSPGVGIRDQETQYFGPGTRLLVL.

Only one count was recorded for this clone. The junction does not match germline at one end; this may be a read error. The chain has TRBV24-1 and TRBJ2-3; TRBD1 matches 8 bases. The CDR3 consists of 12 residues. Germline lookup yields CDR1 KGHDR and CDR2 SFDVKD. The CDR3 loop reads CATSGGTDTQYF. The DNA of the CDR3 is TGTGCCACATCAGGGGGCACCGATACGCAGTATTTT.

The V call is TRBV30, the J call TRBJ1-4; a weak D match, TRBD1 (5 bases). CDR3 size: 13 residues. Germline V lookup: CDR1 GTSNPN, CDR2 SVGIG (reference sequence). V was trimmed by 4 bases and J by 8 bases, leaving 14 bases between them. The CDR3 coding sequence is TGTGCCTGGAAAAGGGCTAAGGGGGAAAAACTGTTTTTT. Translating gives CAWKRAKGEKLFF.

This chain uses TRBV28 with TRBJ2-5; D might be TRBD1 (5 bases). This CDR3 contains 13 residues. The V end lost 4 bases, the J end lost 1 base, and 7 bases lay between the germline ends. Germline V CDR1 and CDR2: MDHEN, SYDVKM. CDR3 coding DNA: TGTGCCAGCAGTTGGGGCGCCCAAGAGACCCAGTACTTC. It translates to CASSWGAQETQYF.

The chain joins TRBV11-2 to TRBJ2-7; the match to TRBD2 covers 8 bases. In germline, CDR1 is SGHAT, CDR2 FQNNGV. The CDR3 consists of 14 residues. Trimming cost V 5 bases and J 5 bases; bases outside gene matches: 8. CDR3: CASSAFSRGDEQYF. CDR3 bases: TGTGCCAGCAGCGCCTTTTCGCGGGGGGACGAGCAGTACTTC.

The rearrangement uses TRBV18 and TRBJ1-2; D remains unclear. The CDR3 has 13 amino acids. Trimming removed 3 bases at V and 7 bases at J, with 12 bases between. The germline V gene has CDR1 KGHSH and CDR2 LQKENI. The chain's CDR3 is CASSPSGQRGYTF. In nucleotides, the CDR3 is TGTGCCAGCTCACCTTCGGGCCAACGTGGCTACACCTTC.

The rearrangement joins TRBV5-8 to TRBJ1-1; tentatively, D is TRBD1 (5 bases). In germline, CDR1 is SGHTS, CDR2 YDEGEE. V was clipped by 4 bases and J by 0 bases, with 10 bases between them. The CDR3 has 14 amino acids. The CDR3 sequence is CASSMGLMNTEAFF. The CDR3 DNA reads TGTGCCAGCAGCATGGGACTTATGAACACTGAAGCTTTCTTT.

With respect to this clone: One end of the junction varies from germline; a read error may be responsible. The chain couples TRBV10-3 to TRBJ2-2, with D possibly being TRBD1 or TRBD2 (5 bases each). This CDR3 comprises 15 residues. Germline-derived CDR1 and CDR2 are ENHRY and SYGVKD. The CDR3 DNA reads TGTGCCATCAGGGTCTCCGGGACCAACACAGGGGAGCTGTTTTTT. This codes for CAIRVSGTNTGELFF.

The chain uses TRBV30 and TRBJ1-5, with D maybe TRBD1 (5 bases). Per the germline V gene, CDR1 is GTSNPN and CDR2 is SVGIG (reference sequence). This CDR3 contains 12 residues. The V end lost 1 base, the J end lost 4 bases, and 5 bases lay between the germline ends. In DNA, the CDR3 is TGTGCCTGGAGTGGACAGAATCAGCCCCAGCATTTT. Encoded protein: CAWSGQNQPQHF.

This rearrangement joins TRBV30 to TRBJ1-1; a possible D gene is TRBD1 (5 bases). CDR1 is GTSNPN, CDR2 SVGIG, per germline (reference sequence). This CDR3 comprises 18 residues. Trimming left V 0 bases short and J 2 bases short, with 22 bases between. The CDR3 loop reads CAWSVKGHGVFRNTEAFF. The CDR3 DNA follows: TGTGCCTGGAGTGTCAAGGGGCACGGAGTCTTTCGCAACACTGAAGCTTTCTTT.

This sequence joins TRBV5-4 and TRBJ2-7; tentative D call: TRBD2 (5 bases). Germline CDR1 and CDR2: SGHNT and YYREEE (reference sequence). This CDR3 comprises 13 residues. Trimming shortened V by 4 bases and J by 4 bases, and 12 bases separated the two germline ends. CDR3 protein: CASSPGNKYEQYF. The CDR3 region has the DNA TGTGCCAGCAGCCCCGGGAATAAATACGAGCAGTACTTC.

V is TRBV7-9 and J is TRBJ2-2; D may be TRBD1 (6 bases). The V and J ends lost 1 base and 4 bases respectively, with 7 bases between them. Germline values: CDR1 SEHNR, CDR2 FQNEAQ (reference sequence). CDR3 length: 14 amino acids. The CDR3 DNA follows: TGTGCCAGCAGCTTAGTAGGGGGCACCGGGGAGCTGTTTTTT. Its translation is CASSLVGGTGELFF.

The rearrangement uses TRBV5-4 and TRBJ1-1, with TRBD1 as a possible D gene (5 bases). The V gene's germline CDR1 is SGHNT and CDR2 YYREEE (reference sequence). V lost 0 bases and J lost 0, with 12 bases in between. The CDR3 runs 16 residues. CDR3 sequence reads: CASSLERGGLNTEAFF. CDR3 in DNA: TGTGCCAGCAGCTTGGAGAGGGGCGGTTTGAACACTGAAGCTTTCTTT.

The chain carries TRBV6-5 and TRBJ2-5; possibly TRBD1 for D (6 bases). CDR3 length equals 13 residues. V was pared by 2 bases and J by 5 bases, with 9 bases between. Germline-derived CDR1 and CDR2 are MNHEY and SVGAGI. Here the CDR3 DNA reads TGTGCCAGCAGTTACGGGGGCCCGGAGACCCAGTACTTC. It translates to CASSYGGPETQYF.